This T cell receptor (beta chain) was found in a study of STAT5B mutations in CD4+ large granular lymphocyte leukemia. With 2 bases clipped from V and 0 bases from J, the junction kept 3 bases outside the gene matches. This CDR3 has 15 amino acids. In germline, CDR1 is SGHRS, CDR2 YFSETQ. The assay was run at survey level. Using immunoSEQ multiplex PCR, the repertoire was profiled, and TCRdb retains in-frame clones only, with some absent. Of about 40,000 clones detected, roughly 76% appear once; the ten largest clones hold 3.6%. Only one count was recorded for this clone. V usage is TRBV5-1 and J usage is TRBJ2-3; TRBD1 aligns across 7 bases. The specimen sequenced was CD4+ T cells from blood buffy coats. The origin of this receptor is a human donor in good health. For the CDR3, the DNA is TGCGCCAGCAGCTTCTGGACAGGCAGCACAGATACGCAGTATTTT. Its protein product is CASSFWTGSTDTQYF.